One sample yielded the 13 T cell receptor beta chains listed below, sequenced in a study of cytomegalovirus exposure and HLA in healthy donors. PCR used 60 Vbeta primers and 13 Jbeta primers. TCRdb keeps only in-frame clones here, not all; method: immunoSEQ multiplex PCR. Among around 80,000 clones, about a tenth were seen once, and the ten largest hold approximately 25%. The sample consisted of PBMCs. The receptors here all came from a man aged 55-75 years in good health and CMV-seropositive.

The chain joins TRBV10-3 to TRBJ2-1, with 9 bases aligning to TRBD2. V lost 10 bases, J lost 7 bases, and 14 bases stayed unmatched. CDR1 is ENHRY, CDR2 SYGVKD, per germline. This CDR3 spans 15 amino acids. The CDR3 region is CATLRGAGGSNEQFF. The CDR3 DNA reads TGTGCCACCCTAAGAGGAGCGGGGGGATCGAATGAGCAGTTCTTC.

The V and J genes are TRBV10-3 and TRBJ1-5, with 10 bases fitting TRBD1. Germline V gene sequence: CDR1 ENHRY, CDR2 SYGVKD. V shed 4 bases and J 2 bases; nucleotides not matched to a gene: 14. The CDR3 covers 19 residues. CDR3 amino acids: CAISGGGQGTLGGNQPQHF. CDR3 nucleotide sequence: TGTGCCATCAGTGGGGGGGGACAGGGGACTCTGGGGGGCAATCAGCCCCAGCATTTT.

In its sample, this clone was seen a few times. This sequence joins TRBV5-1 and TRBJ2-3, with 9 bases lining up with TRBD1. Germline CDR1 reads SGHRS; CDR2 reads YFSETQ. With V trimmed by 4 bases and J by 0 bases, 9 bases remained unmatched. The CDR3 runs to 17 residues. The CDR3 sequence is CASSPAGQGSSTDTQYF. CDR3 bases: TGCGCCAGCAGCCCGGCGGGACAGGGCTCTAGCACAGATACGCAGTATTTT. Full variable domain (rest looked up from reference TRBV5-1 and TRBJ2-3): KAGVTQTPRYLIKTRGQQVTLSCSPISGHRSVSWYQQTPGQGLQFLFEYFSETQRNKGNFPGRFSGRQFSNSRSEMNVSTLELGDSALYLCASSPAGQGSSTDTQYFGPGTRLTVL.

This chain uses TRBV9 with TRBJ1-4, with D maybe TRBD1 (6 bases). CDR3 length equals 14 residues. V lost 4 bases and J 3 bases, leaving 10 bases between the germline ends. CDR1 and CDR2 from the germline V gene are SGDLS and YYNGEE. CDR3 coding DNA: TGTGCCAGCAGCCCGGACAGTCCTAATGAAAAACTGTTTTTT. The encoded protein is CASSPDSPNEKLFF.

In its sample, this clone was seen a few times. The chain has TRBV5-1 and TRBJ1-2; D not certain. The CDR3 has 14 amino acids. The germline V gene encodes CDR1 SGHRS and CDR2 YFSETQ. V lost 1 base, J lost 3 bases, and 10 bases lay in between. CDR3 sequence reads: CASSLSGPDYGYTF. As DNA, the CDR3 is TGCGCCAGCAGCTTGTCGGGTCCGGACTATGGCTACACCTTC.

The V gene is TRBV7-2, the J gene TRBJ2-7, with D maybe TRBD1 (6 bases). Germline V lookup: CDR1 SGHTA, CDR2 FQGNSA. The CDR3 totals 17 residues. V gave up 5 bases and J gave up 0 bases, with 20 bases separating them. The CDR3 DNA reads as TGTGCCAGCAGCCCTCTTGGGACACCCAATCACTCCTACGAGCAGTACTTC. Its translation: CASSPLGTPNHSYEQYF.

This chain links TRBV30 with TRBJ2-3; possible D gene TRBD2, 6 bases. CDR3 length equals 14 residues. Germline V gene sequence: CDR1 GTSNPN, CDR2 SVGIG (reference sequence). V was pared by 5 bases and J by 5 bases, with 17 bases between. The CDR3 is CAWFRGGMLDTQYF. The DNA of the CDR3 is TGTGCCTGGTTTCGGGGCGGGATGCTAGATACGCAGTATTTT.

This clone came up a few times. The rearrangement joins TRBV6-1 to TRBJ2-7, with 11 bases that match TRBD2. Unmatched junction bases numbered 3, after V lost 5 bases and J lost 0 bases. The CDR3 extends over 15 amino acids. Germline loops: CDR1 MNHNS, CDR2 SASEGT. CDR3 loop: CASSLAGGGSYEQYF. The CDR3 nucleotides are TGTGCCAGCAGTTTAGCGGGGGGGGGCTCCTACGAGCAGTACTTC.

This clone was observed a handful of times. The J gene is TRBJ1-2, the V gene TRBV19; 8 positions match TRBD1. Germline V gene data show CDR1 as LNHDA and CDR2 as SQIVND (reference sequence). CDR3 length: 16 residues. The V and J ends lost 4 bases and 1 base, in that order; junction bases with no gene match: 8. The CDR3 DNA reads TGTGCCAGTAGTACTCTCGACAGGGGAGGTAACTATGGCTACACCTTC. Residues: CASSTLDRGGNYGYTF.

The chain uses TRBV27 and TRBJ2-7, with TRBD1 identical over 7 bases. This CDR3 has 12 residues. The V segment lost 6 bases and the J segment 6 bases; nucleotides outside the gene matches: 5. In germline, CDR1 is MNHEY, CDR2 SMNVEV (reference sequence). CDR3 sequence reads: CASSSNRGEQYF. The CDR3 DNA reads TGTGCCAGCAGCTCGAACAGGGGCGAGCAGTACTTC.

This clone was seen a few times. The chain couples TRBV7-8 to TRBJ1-1; D ambiguous. The CDR3 totals 13 residues. Per the germline V gene, CDR1 is SGHVS and CDR2 is FQNEAQ. Trimming left V 10 bases short and J 1 base short, with 13 bases between. CDR3 residues: CATTLGRNTEAFF. CDR3 nucleotide sequence: TGTGCCACCACCCTGGGGAGGAACACTGAAGCTTTCTTT.

The chain has TRBV6-6 and TRBJ2-5, with D perhaps TRBD2 (5 bases). Germline values: CDR1 MNHNY, CDR2 SVGAGI (reference sequence). Trimming stripped 8 bases from V and 2 bases from J, with 18 bases between. This CDR3 region has 15 residues. The CDR3 reads CASYLTAGPQETQYF. CDR3 nucleotide sequence: TGTGCCAGCTACTTGACGGCGGGCCCGCAAGAGACCCAGTACTTC.

This clone was counted between two and nine times. The J gene is TRBJ2-2, the V gene TRBV6-4; 8 positions match TRBD2. The CDR3 totals 16 residues. Germline CDR1 reads MRHNA; CDR2 reads SNTAGT. The trim removed 4 bases at V and 1 base at J, leaving 5 bases unmatched. The DNA of the CDR3 is TGTGCCAGCAGTGGCGCGGGGGGTCTGAACACCGGGGAGCTGTTTTTT. Translation: CASSGAGGLNTGELFF.